This T cell receptor (beta chain) originates from a study of technical replicates of blood from a handful of donors (TCRdb year 2017). Library construction relied on the immunoSEQ multiplex PCR assay. As stored in TCRdb, this immuneACCESS dataset retains in-frame rearrangements with V and J assigned. A fraction of the clones does not appear; measured against another copy, unresolved V genes explain less than half of the discrepancy, and the remainder lacks a known reason. The table for this sample lists some 60,000 clones; over 85% of them were counted only once. The top ten clonotypes cover 4.8% of the sample. Remarks on this clone: This clone's antigen is unknown. No clone much larger than this one lies a single base away; base qualities are absent.

The source of this sequence is a human donor in good health. Some clones in this sample may be carry-over from other donors' samples. Sequencing used PBMCs.

The CDR3 region has the sequence CASSSRGRDIFNGYTF. The DNA sequence is TGTGCCAGCAGTTCCCGGGGCCGGGACATCTTCAATGGCTACACCTTC. This receptor chain uses TRBV27 and TRBJ1-2, and the D gene may be TRBD1, 6 bases matching. CDR1 and CDR2 are read off the germline V gene (reference sequence) as MNHEY and SMNVEV. Trimming removed 4 bases from V and 6 bases from J, leaving 21 bases between the germline ends. Measured from the cysteine to the phenylalanine, the CDR3 is 16 residues long. The entry retains the CDR3 DNA only, 48 bases that are in frame from base 1.